This TCR beta chain stems from a study of PD-1 blockade in classical Hodgkin lymphoma. Study information: Nivolumab was given intravenously to patients at 3 mg/kg every 2 weeks.

Study findings and constraints: TCR diversity at baseline was reported to be reduced in newly diagnosed patients relative to healthy donors. Excluded were patients who started nivolumab under 1 year after ASCT, a group that had lower diversity. Only CD4+ TCR diversity, not CD8+, had risen significantly by C4D1.

The CDR3 covers 16 residues. V dropped 1 base and J dropped 0 bases, with 12 bases sitting between them. CDR1 and CDR2 (germline): MGHRA, YSYEKL. In regard to this clone: Its target is unknown.

Clones were read by immunoSEQ multiplex PCR, and TCRdb kept only the in-frame ones, dropping some. Here the sample spans 15,000 to 16,000 clones, over 80% being singletons. In every patient, relapse followed autologous stem cell transplantation, while exposure to brentuximab vedotin differed. This chain links TRBV4-1 with TRBJ1-1, with D uncertain. This TCR was sampled from a human donor with classical Hodgkin lymphoma. Sequencing used peripheral blood mononuclear cells (PBMCs), obtained before the second cycle of nivolumab. For the CDR3, the DNA is TGCGCCAGCAGCCAAGTAGGCGGGAGAATGAACACTGAAGCTTTCTTT. Its translation is CASSQVGGRMNTEAFF.